Each of the 22 T cell receptor beta chains below was sequenced from the same sample in a study of blood T cells in healthy people across ages. Together with a sample-barcoded 5' primer, a J-beta primer mix was included in a second PCR lasting about 6 to 12 cycles. A single record per CDR3 protein comes from TCRdb applying MiXCR to the 5' RACE reads. This sample has approximately 1,700,000 distinct CDR3 sequences; about 39% occur once, and the top ten carry under 25%. The source material was blood. The receptors were gathered from a human donor in good health.

The chain employs TRBV6-1 and TRBJ2-3; 7 positions agree with TRBD2. V was clipped by 1 base and J by 2 bases; unmatched bases: 9. Germline assignment: CDR1 MNHNS and CDR2 SASEGT. The CDR3 runs to 17 residues. The CDR3 reads CASSEERMGGITDTQYF. The CDR3 DNA reads TGTGCCAGCAGTGAAGAGAGGATGGGAGGGATCACAGATACGCAGTATTTT.

In this sample, this clonotype turned up once. A junction end diverges from the germline sequence, so it may reflect a read error. V is TRBV5-1 and J is TRBJ2-5, with TRBD2 matching over 9 bases. Germline CDR1 is SGHRS and CDR2 is YFSETQ. This CDR3 region has 16 residues. The DNA of the CDR3 is TGCGCCGGCAGCTTAAGACTAGCGGTCACCACGGAGACCCAGTACTTC. Amino acids: CAGSLRLAVTTETQYF. The full variable domain, in which reference TRBV5-1 and TRBJ2-5 provide the parts outside the CDR3, is KAGVTQTPRYLIKTRGQQVTLSCSPISGHRSVSWYQQTPGQGLQFLFEYFSETQRNKGNFPGRFSGRQFSNSRSEMNVSTLELGDSALYLCAGSLRLAVTTETQYFGPGTRLLVL.

V is TRBV11-2 and J is TRBJ1-2, with D hard to call. The CDR3 runs to 14 residues. Trimming took off 3 bases at V and 6 bases at J, with 14 bases between the two ends. Per the germline V gene, CDR1 is SGHAT and CDR2 is FQNNGV. CDR3 sequence (DNA): TGTGCCAGCAGCTTTTTAATTTCAGGCAATGGCTACACCTTC. This codes for CASSFLISGNGYTF.

The V gene is TRBV29-1, the J gene TRBJ2-5, with D maybe TRBD2 (6 bases). The germline V and J ends were trimmed by 2 bases and 4 bases, with 8 bases remaining between them. Per the germline V gene, CDR1 is SQVTM and CDR2 is ANQGSEA. CDR3 size: 12 residues. The CDR3 coding sequence is TGCAGCGTTGAAAGCGGGCGAGAGACCCAGTACTTC. Translated: CSVESGRETQYF. Looking up the rest from reference TRBV29-1 and TRBJ2-5 gives the full variable domain: SAVISQKPSRDICQRGTSLTIQCQVDSQVTMMFWYRQQPGQSLTLIATANQGSEATYESGFVIDKFPISRPNLTFSTLTVSNMSPEDSSIYLCSVESGRETQYFGPGTRLLVL.

This clonotype was seen only a few times. J is TRBJ1-1 and V is TRBV29-1; D is ambiguous. The V and J ends lost 7 bases and 4 bases respectively, with 16 bases between them. CDR1 SQVTM and CDR2 ANQGSEA come from the germline V gene. The CDR3 spans 13 residues. This CDR3 is CSAVQSGGTEAFF. The CDR3 DNA sequence: TGCAGCGCAGTACAGAGCGGCGGCACTGAAGCTTTCTTT.

The chain combines TRBV6-1 with TRBJ2-5; a possible D gene is TRBD2 (5 bases). Germline V gene lookup returns CDR1 MNHNS and CDR2 SASEGT. The V gene lost 2 bases and the J gene lost 3 bases, with 13 bases spanning the gap. The CDR3 is 15 residues long. The CDR3 reads CASSEPRGVKETQYF. The CDR3 DNA sequence: TGTGCCAGCAGTGAACCCCGGGGTGTGAAAGAGACCCAGTACTTC.

The J gene is TRBJ2-1, the V gene TRBV29-1, with 9 bases fitting TRBD1. The J call may be mistaken, given a closer DNA end match to TRBJ2-7. This CDR3 has 14 residues. Looked up from germline, CDR1 is SQVTM and CDR2 is ANQGSEA. CDR3 in amino acids: CSFPRDRDNNEQYF. CDR3 nucleotide sequence: TGCAGCTTTCCCCGGGACAGGGACAACAATGAGCAGTACTTC.

The J gene is TRBJ2-7, the V gene TRBV2; TRBD1 matches at 7 bases. CDR3 size: 14 residues. Germline CDR1 is SNHLY and CDR2 is FYNNEI. Trimming cost V 7 bases and J 1 base; bases outside gene matches: 7. CDR3 sequence: CASIGTVHSYEQYF. The CDR3 nucleotides are TGTGCCAGCATCGGGACAGTACATTCCTACGAGCAGTACTTC.

Comments on this clonotype: The germline gene is not matched at one end of the junction; a read error may be the cause. The chain employs TRBV7-8 and TRBJ2-3, with D hard to call. This CDR3 spans 15 amino acids. The germline V gene has CDR1 SGHVS and CDR2 FQNEAQ. DNA of the CDR3: TGTGCCAGCAGCCCCTCCCGGGTGCGCACAGATGCGCAGTATTTT. Translating gives CASSPSRVRTDAQYF.

The genes are TRBV5-1 and TRBJ1-2; maybe TRBD1 (5 bases). Germline V gene sequence: CDR1 SGHRS, CDR2 YFSETQ. The CDR3 contains 14 residues. Trimming pared 2 bases from V and 5 bases from J, leaving 13 bases between. Written as DNA, the CDR3 is TGCGCCAGCAGCTTAAAATGGGACGGATATGGCTACACCTTC. This gives the protein CASSLKWDGYGYTF.

The sample holds a few counts of this clonotype. The junction does not match germline at one end; this may be a read error. The J gene is TRBJ1-2, the V gene TRBV12-3 or TRBV12-4; the D is unclear. The CDR3 is 13 residues long. CDR3 sequence (DNA): TGTACCAGCAGTCAAACGGTAGACTATGGCTACACCTTC. This encodes CTSSQTVDYGYTF.

This clonotype has more than one count but fewer than ten. This rearrangement joins TRBV29-1 to TRBJ2-3, with 14 nucleotides matching TRBD2. Germline loops: CDR1 SQVTM, CDR2 ANQGSEA. The CDR3 length is 16 residues. Trimming removed 6 bases from V and 1 base from J; junction bases left unmatched: 6. CDR3 nucleotides: TGCAGCGTAGGACTAGCGGGGGGTCCTCGCACAGATACGCAGTATTTT. Its protein is CSVGLAGGPRTDTQYF.

The chain links TRBV4-1 to TRBJ1-2; 8 bases fit TRBD1. Germline lookup yields CDR1 MGHRA and CDR2 YSYEKL. The V and J ends lost 4 bases and 7 bases, in that order; junction bases with no gene match: 8. The CDR3 runs 14 residues. The CDR3 DNA is TGCGCCAGCAGCCCTCAAGGACAGGGTGGTGGCTACACCTTC. This encodes CASSPQGQGGGYTF.

This clonotype has only a few counts. The DNA of the CDR3 is TGCGCCAGCAGCCAAGATGGGACAGGGCCAGTCTATGGCTACACCTTC. Protein sequence: CASSQDGTGPVYGYTF. The V call is TRBV4-1, the J call TRBJ1-2; TRBD1 agrees at 9 bases. J was trimmed by 4 bases and V by 0 bases; bases with no gene match: 6. The CDR3 covers 16 residues. Germline CDR1 and CDR2: MGHRA and YSYEKL.

This rearrangement joins TRBV29-1 to TRBJ2-5; no definite D call. CDR3 size: 12 residues. V was cut by 3 bases and J by 11 bases, with 16 bases left in between. Per germline, CDR1 SQVTM and CDR2 ANQGSEA. Written as DNA, the CDR3 is TGCAGCGTTGACGTCAGCTACAATGAGCAGTACTTC. Protein product: CSVDVSYNEQYF.

The sample holds a few counts of this clonotype. The chain is built from TRBV4-3 and TRBJ2-5; 9 bases align to TRBD1. J was trimmed by 2 bases and V by 0 bases; bases with no gene match: 4. CDR1 and CDR2 (germline): LGHNA, YSLEER. The length of the CDR3 is 16 residues. CDR3 residues: CASSQELGQGQETQYF. CDR3 bases: TGCGCCAGCAGCCAAGAGCTGGGACAGGGTCAAGAGACCCAGTACTTC.

This clonotype was detected a few times. V usage is TRBV20-1 and J usage is TRBJ1-5; D not certain. The V gene's germline CDR1 is DFQATT and CDR2 SNEGSKA (reference sequence). Trimming cost V 0 bases and J 0 bases, with 9 bases left between them. CDR3 length equals 15 residues. This chain's CDR3 is CSARDPFYSNQPQHF. The CDR3 DNA reads TGCAGTGCTAGAGATCCTTTCTATAGCAATCAGCCCCAGCATTTT.

This sequence joins TRBV11-2 and TRBJ2-2; D call uncertain. The CDR3 covers 14 residues. V lost 3 bases, J lost 4 bases, and 9 bases lay in between. CDR1 is SGHAT and CDR2 is FQNNGV in the germline V gene. In DNA form, the CDR3 reads TGTGCCAGCAGCTTTACGGTGCTCACCGGGGAGCTGTTTTTT. This encodes CASSFTVLTGELFF.

Comments on this clonotype: A much larger clone lies one base from this, so it may be a read error. The V gene is TRBV5-5, the J gene TRBJ2-6; D remains ambiguous. CDR1 and CDR2 from the germline V gene are SGHKS and YYEKEE (reference sequence). This CDR3 spans 18 amino acids. CDR3: CASSPTDLLLSGTNVLTF. The CDR3 region has the DNA TGTGCCAGCAGCCCTACGGATTTGCTTCTGTCTGGGACCAACGTCCTGACTTTC.

The rearrangement uses TRBV4-3 and TRBJ2-6, with D perhaps TRBD1 (6 bases). In germline, CDR1 is LGHNA, CDR2 YSLEER. The CDR3 totals 17 residues. The V gene lost 4 bases and the J gene lost 0 bases, with 13 bases spanning the gap. The CDR3, as DNA: TGCGCCAGCAGCCTAGGGGGTCTGATCTCTGGGGCCAACGTCCTGACTTTC. It is translated as CASSLGGLISGANVLTF.

The chain employs TRBV24-1 and TRBJ2-1; 9 bases map to TRBD2. The CDR3 loop spans 16 amino acids. CDR1 is KGHDR and CDR2 is SFDVKD in the germline V gene. The V gene end was trimmed by 7 bases and the J gene end by 0 bases; junction bases not matched to a gene: 6. For the CDR3, the DNA is TGTGCCACCAGCGTGACTAGCGGATCCTCCTACAATGAGCAGTTCTTC. It yields the protein CATSVTSGSSYNEQFF.

The rearrangement uses TRBV25-1 and TRBJ2-7; tentative D call: TRBD2 (6 bases). With 8 bases removed from V and 2 bases from J, the gap between germline ends came to 16 bases. This CDR3 region has 14 residues. The germline gives CDR1 MGHDK, CDR2 SYGVNS. The CDR3 protein is CASSVGGFPYEQYF. CDR3 in DNA: TGTGCCAGCTCCGTGGGGGGTTTCCCCTACGAGCAGTACTTC.